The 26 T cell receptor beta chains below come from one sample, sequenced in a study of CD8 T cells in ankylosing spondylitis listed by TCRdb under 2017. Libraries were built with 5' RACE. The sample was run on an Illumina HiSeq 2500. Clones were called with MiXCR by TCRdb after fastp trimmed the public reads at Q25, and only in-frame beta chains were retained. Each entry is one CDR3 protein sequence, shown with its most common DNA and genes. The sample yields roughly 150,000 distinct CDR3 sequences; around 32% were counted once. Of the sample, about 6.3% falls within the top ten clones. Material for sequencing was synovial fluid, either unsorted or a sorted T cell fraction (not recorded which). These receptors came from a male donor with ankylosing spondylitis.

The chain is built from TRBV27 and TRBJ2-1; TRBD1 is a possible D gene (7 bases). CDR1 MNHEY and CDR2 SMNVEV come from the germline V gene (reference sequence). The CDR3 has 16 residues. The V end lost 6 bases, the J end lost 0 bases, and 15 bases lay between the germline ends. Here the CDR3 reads CASRTGQTSSYNEQFF. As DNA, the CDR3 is TGTGCCAGCAGAACGGGACAGACTAGCTCCTACAATGAGCAGTTCTTC.

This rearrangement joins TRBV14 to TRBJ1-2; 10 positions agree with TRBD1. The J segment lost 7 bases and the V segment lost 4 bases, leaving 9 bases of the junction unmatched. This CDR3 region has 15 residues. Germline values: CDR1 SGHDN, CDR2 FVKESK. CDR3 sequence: CASSPTGTGATGYTF. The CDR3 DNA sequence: TGTGCCAGCAGCCCCACCGGGACAGGGGCTACTGGCTACACCTTC.

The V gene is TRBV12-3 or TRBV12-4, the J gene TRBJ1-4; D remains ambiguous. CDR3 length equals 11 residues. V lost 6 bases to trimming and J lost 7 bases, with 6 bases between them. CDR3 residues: CASRSSEKLFF. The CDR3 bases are TGTGCCAGCAGGTCTAGTGAAAAACTGTTTTTT.

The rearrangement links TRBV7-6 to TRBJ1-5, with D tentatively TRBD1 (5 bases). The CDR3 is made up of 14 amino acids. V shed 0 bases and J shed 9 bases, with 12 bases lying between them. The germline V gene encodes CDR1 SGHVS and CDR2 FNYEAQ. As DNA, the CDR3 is TGTGCCAGCAGCTTAGCGGGCGAGGGGCCGCCCCAGCATTTT. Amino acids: CASSLAGEGPPQHF.

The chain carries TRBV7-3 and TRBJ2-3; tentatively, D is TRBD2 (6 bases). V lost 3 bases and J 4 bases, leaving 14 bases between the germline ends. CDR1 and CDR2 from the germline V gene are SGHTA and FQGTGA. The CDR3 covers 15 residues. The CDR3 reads CASSFGAGTADTQYF. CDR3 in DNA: TGTGCCAGCAGCTTCGGCGCGGGGACCGCAGATACGCAGTATTTT.

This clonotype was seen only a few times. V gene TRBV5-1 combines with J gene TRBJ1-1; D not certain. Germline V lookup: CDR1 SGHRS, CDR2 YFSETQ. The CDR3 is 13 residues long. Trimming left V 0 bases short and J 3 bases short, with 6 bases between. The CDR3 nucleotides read TGCGCCAGCAGCTTGGTAAGAGACACTGAAGCTTTCTTT. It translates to CASSLVRDTEAFF.

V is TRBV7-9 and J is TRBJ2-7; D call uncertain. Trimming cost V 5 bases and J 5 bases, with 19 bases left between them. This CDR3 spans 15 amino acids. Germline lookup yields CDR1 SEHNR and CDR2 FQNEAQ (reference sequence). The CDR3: CASSGNSGLVHEQYF. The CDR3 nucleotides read TGTGCCAGCAGCGGGAACAGTGGCCTTGTCCACGAGCAGTACTTC.

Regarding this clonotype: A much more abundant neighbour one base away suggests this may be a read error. CDR3 amino acids: CASSFAGRSYNEQFF. The DNA of the CDR3 is TGTGCCAGCAGCTTCGCCGGGAGATCCTACAATGAGCAGTTCTTC. The chain has TRBV5-4 and TRBJ2-1; possibly TRBD2 for D (6 bases). The CDR3 covers 15 residues. Between the trimmed V and J ends, which lost 2 bases and 1 base, there was a span of 10 bases. In germline, CDR1 is SGHNT, CDR2 YYREEE (reference sequence). The complete variable domain, with remaining parts taken from reference TRBV5-4 and TRBJ2-1, reads ETGVTQSPTHLIKTRGQQVTLRCSSQSGHNTVSWYQQALGQGPQFIFQYYREEENGRGNFPPRFSGLQFPNYSSELNVNALELDDSALYLCASSFAGRSYNEQFFGPGTRLTVL.

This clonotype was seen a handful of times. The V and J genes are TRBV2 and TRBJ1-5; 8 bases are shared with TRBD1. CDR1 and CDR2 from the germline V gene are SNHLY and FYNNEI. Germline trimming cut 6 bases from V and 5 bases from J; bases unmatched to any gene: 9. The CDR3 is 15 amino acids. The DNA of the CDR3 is TGTGCCAGCAGGCCGGACAGGGTTCGGGATCAGCCCCAGCATTTT. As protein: CASRPDRVRDQPQHF.

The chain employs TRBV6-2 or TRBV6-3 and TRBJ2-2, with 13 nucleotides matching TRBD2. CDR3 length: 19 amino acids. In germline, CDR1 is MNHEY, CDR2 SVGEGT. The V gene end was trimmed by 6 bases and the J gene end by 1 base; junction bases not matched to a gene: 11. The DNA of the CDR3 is TGTGCCAGCAGGGCCTGGGCGACTAGCGGGGGGCAGAACACCGGGGAGCTGTTTTTT. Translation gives CASRAWATSGGQNTGELFF.

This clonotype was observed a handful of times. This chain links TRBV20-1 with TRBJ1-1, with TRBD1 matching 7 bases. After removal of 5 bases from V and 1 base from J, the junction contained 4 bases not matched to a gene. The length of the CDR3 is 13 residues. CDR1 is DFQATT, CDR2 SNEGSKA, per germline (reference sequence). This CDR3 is CSAPNRGNTEAFF. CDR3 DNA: TGCAGTGCTCCAAACAGGGGGAACACTGAAGCTTTCTTT.

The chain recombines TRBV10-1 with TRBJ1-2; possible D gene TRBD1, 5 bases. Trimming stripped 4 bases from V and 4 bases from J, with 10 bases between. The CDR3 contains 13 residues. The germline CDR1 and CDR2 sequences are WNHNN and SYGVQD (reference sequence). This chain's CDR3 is CASSGDGPYGYTF. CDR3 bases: TGCGCCAGCAGTGGGGACGGACCCTATGGCTACACCTTC.

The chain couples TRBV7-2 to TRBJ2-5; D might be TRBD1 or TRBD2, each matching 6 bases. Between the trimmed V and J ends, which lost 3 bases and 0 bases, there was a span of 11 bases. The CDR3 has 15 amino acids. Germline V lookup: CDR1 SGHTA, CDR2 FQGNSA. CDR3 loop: CASSLGGGYQETQYF. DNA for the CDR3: TGTGCCAGCAGCTTGGGGGGCGGATACCAAGAGACCCAGTACTTC.

This CDR3 reads CASSARQGGEGEFF. In DNA form, the CDR3 reads TGTGCCAGCAGCGCCCGTCAGGGAGGGGAGGGAGAGTTCTTC. The V and J genes are TRBV5-5 and TRBJ2-1; 7 bases match TRBD2. This CDR3 spans 14 amino acids. The trim removed 4 bases at V and 14 bases at J, leaving 15 bases unmatched. In germline, CDR1 is SGHKS, CDR2 YYEKEE (reference sequence).

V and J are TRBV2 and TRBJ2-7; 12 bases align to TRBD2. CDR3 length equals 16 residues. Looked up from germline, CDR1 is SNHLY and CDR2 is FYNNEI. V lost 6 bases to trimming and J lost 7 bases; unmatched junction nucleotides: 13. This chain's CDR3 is CASRTSSGRAEREQYF. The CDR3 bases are TGTGCCAGCAGGACCTCTAGCGGGAGGGCCGAAAGGGAGCAGTACTTC.

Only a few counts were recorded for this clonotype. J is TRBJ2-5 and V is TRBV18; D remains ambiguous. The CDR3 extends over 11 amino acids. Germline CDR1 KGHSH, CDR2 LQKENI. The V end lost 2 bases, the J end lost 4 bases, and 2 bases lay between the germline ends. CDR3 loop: CASSPSETQYF. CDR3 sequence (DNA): TGTGCCAGCTCACCATCAGAGACCCAGTACTTC.

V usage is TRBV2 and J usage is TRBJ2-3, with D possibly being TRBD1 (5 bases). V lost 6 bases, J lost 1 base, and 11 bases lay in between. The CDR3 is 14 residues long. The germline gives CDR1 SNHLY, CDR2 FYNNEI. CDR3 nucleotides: TGTGCCAGCAGCAGGGAAGTGGGCACAGATACGCAGTATTTT. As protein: CASSREVGTDTQYF. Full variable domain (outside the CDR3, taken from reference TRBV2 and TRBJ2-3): EPEVTQTPSHQVTQMGQEVILRCVPISNHLYFYWYRQILGQKVEFLVSFYNNEISEKSEIFDDQFSVERPDGSNFTLKIRSTKLEDSAMYFCASSREVGTDTQYFGPGTRLTVL.

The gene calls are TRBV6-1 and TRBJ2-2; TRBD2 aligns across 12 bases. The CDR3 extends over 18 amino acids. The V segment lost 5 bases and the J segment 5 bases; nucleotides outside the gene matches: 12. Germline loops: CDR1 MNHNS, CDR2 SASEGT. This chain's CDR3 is CASSQLAGGPTVTGELFF. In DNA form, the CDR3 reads TGTGCCAGCAGTCAGCTAGCGGGGGGGCCAACGGTAACCGGGGAGCTGTTTTTT.

CDR3 amino acids: CASSLVQGYYGYTF. In DNA form, the CDR3 reads TGTGCCAGCAGCTTAGTACAGGGCTACTATGGCTACACCTTC. V is TRBV7-2 and J is TRBJ1-2, with D perhaps TRBD1 (6 bases). CDR3 size: 14 residues. From germline, CDR1 is SGHTA and CDR2 FQGNSA. V was shortened by 1 base and J by 3 bases, with 9 bases between the two germline ends.

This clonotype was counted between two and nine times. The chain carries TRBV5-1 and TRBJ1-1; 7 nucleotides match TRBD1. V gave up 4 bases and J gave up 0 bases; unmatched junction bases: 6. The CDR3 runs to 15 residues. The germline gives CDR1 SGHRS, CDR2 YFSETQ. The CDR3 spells CASSPGQSMNTEAFF. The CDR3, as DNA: TGCGCCAGCAGCCCGGGACAGTCCATGAACACTGAAGCTTTCTTT.

CDR3 protein: CASSPQGREGYTF. In DNA form, the CDR3 reads TGTGCCAGCAGCCCACAGGGGAGGGAAGGCTACACCTTC. The chain links TRBV6-6 to TRBJ1-2; TRBD1 agrees at 7 bases. This CDR3 spans 13 amino acids. Unmatched junction bases numbered 9, after V lost 6 bases and J lost 8 bases. Germline V gene data show CDR1 as MNHNY and CDR2 as SVGAGI (reference sequence).

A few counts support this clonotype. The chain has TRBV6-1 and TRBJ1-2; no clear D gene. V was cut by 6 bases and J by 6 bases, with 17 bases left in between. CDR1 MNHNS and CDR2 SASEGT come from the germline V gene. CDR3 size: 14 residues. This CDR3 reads CASRKLIVGDGYTF. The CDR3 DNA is TGTGCCAGCAGGAAACTTATTGTCGGGGATGGCTACACCTTC.

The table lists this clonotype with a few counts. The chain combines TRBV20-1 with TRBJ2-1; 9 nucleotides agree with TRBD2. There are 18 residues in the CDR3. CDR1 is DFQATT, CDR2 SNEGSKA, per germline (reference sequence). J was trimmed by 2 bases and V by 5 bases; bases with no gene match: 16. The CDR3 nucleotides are TGCAGTGCTCCCTTAAGCATGAGCGGGAGGCTTACCTACAATGAGCAGTTCTTC. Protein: CSAPLSMSGRLTYNEQFF.

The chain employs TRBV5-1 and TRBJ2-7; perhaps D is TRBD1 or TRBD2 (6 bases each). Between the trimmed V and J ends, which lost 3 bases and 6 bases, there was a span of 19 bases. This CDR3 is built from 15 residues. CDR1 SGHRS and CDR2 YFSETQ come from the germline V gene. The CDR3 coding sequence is TGCGCCAGCAGCTCCACGTCGGGGGCGCAAACCGAGCAGTACTTC. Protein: CASSSTSGAQTEQYF.

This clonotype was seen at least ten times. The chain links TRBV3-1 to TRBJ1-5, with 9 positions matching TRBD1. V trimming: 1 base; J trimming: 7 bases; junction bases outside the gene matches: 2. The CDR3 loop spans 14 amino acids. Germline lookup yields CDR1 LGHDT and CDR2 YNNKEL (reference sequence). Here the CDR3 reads CASSQGTGDQPQHF. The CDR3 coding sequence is TGTGCCAGCAGCCAAGGGACAGGGGACCAGCCCCAGCATTTT.

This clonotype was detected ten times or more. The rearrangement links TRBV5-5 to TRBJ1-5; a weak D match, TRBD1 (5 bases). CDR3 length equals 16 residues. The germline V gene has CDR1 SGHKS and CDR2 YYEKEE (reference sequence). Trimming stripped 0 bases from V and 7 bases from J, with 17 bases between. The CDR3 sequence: CASSLADQQGRQPQHF. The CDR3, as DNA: TGTGCCAGCAGCTTGGCCGATCAGCAGGGTCGGCAGCCCCAGCATTTT.